This T cell receptor (beta chain) was identified in a study of CD8+ T cells in alopecia areata. After removal of 5 bases from V and 2 bases from J, the junction contained 8 bases not matched to a gene. The CDR3 is 16 residues long. CDR1 LNHDA and CDR2 SQIVND come from the germline V gene (reference sequence). It was cDNA, reverse transcribed from extracted RNA, that served as the sequencing template. TCRdb's copy holds only in-frame clones and misses some; the assay was immunoSEQ multiplex PCR. The sample records a few hundred thousand clones, less than 80% being singletons. Sample: CD4+ T cells sorted from blood, taken at week 0. The V and J genes are TRBV19 and TRBJ2-7; 11 bases agree with TRBD2. The clonotype was recovered from a human donor with alopecia areata. The CDR3 sequence is CASSPLGTSGTYEQYF. Written as DNA, the CDR3 is TGTGCCAGTAGTCCGCTTGGGACTAGCGGAACCTACGAGCAGTACTTC.